The 22 T cell receptor beta chains below were found in one sample sequenced in a study of cytomegalovirus exposure and HLA in healthy donors. Primers included in the PCR were 60 Vbeta and 13 Jbeta primers. The method was immunoSEQ multiplex PCR; TCRdb's version includes in-frame clones alone and lacks a portion of them. The repertoire includes 55,000 or so clones, about four fifths of them detected once, and approximately 1.3% sits in the top ten. What was sequenced was PBMCs. These receptors were collected from a female donor in good health and CMV-seronegative.

The gene calls are TRBV27 and TRBJ2-7, with 8 bases aligning to TRBD1. CDR3 length equals 14 residues. Germline V gene lookup returns CDR1 MNHEY and CDR2 SMNVEV (reference sequence). V shed 2 bases and J 0 bases; nucleotides not matched to a gene: 0. The CDR3 bases are TGTGCCAGCAGTTTAGGGACAGGCTCCTACGAGCAGTACTTC. Amino acid sequence: CASSLGTGSYEQYF.

The chain uses TRBV11-2 and TRBJ1-1; D is uncertain. Trimming pared 3 bases from V and 0 bases from J, leaving 5 bases between. Germline CDR1 and CDR2: SGHAT and FQNNGV. CDR3 size: 13 residues. The CDR3 region is CASSFELNTEAFF. In DNA form, the CDR3 reads TGTGCCAGCAGCTTTGAGTTGAACACTGAAGCTTTCTTT.

The gene calls are TRBV11-2 and TRBJ1-2; D is unclear. Per the germline V gene, CDR1 is SGHAT and CDR2 is FQNNGV. V was trimmed by 5 bases and J by 2 bases, leaving 18 bases between them. The CDR3 extends over 16 amino acids. The CDR3 DNA reads as TGTGCCAGCAGCCCCGGCGTTGGAGTCACGAACTATGGCTACACCTTC. Amino acid sequence: CASSPGVGVTNYGYTF.

The chain combines TRBV27 with TRBJ2-2, with 7 bases that match TRBD1. Germline V gives CDR1 MNHEY, CDR2 SMNVEV (reference sequence). V trimming: 4 bases; J trimming: 5 bases; junction bases outside the gene matches: 7. The CDR3 runs 15 residues. CDR3 coding DNA: TGTGCCAGCAGTTCGGACAGGAGGTCTACCGGGGAGCTGTTTTTT. Translated, it gives CASSSDRRSTGELFF.

The chain is built from TRBV10-3 and TRBJ1-5; TRBD1 aligns across 8 bases. CDR1 is ENHRY and CDR2 is SYGVKD in the germline V gene. J gave up 5 bases and V 2 bases, and 8 bases lay outside the gene matches. The length of the CDR3 is 16 residues. The CDR3 protein is CAISETGTGLDQPQHF. CDR3 DNA sequence: TGTGCCATCAGTGAGACCGGGACAGGCTTGGATCAGCCCCAGCATTTT.

V usage is TRBV5-6 and J usage is TRBJ1-3; 8 nucleotides match TRBD1. Germline assignment: CDR1 SGHDT and CDR2 YYEEEE. J was trimmed by 0 bases and V by 0 bases; bases with no gene match: 2. The CDR3 sequence is 16 residues long. In DNA form, the CDR3 reads TGTGCCAGCAGCTTGGGACAGGGGATCTCTGGAAACACCATATATTTT. This gives the protein CASSLGQGISGNTIYF.

V gene TRBV28 combines with J gene TRBJ2-7, with 8 bases identical to TRBD1. Germline V CDR1 and CDR2: MDHEN, SYDVKM. The trim removed 6 bases at V and 0 bases at J, leaving 7 bases unmatched. This CDR3 contains 15 residues. CDR3 DNA: TGTGCCAGCAGGGACAGGGACACGAGCTCCTACGAGCAGTACTTC. As protein: CASRDRDTSSYEQYF.

This chain uses TRBV27 with TRBJ2-7; TRBD2 might be the D (6 bases). The V end lost 2 bases, the J end lost 0 bases, and 11 bases lay between the germline ends. Germline V gene data show CDR1 as MNHEY and CDR2 as SMNVEV (reference sequence). The CDR3 extends over 15 amino acids. The CDR3 DNA sequence: TGTGCCAGCAGTTTAGGAACTAGCTTCTCCTACGAGCAGTACTTC. Translated: CASSLGTSFSYEQYF.

This clone showed up just a few times. The chain uses TRBV10-3 and TRBJ1-2; D is uncertain. V was clipped by 4 bases and J by 0 bases, with 9 bases between them. The V gene's germline CDR1 is ENHRY and CDR2 SYGVKD. This CDR3 comprises 14 residues. CDR3: CAISGLGSNYGYTF. The CDR3 nucleotides read TGTGCCATCAGTGGACTAGGGTCTAACTATGGCTACACCTTC.

V gene TRBV11-2 combines with J gene TRBJ1-2, with D perhaps matching TRBD1 (5 bases). The CDR3 is made up of 13 amino acids. V dropped 5 bases and J dropped 6 bases, with 13 bases sitting between them. CDR1 is SGHAT and CDR2 is FQNNGV in the germline V gene. In nucleotides, the CDR3 is TGTGCCAGCAGCCCAGGGCGTTTACATGGCTACACCTTC. This codes for CASSPGRLHGYTF.

This chain uses TRBV5-1 with TRBJ2-1; D is ambiguous. The CDR3 runs 14 residues. The V gene lost 3 bases and the J gene lost 0 bases, with 7 bases spanning the gap. CDR1 and CDR2 (germline): SGHRS, YFSETQ. The CDR3 protein is CASSSLPSYNEQFF. CDR3 DNA: TGCGCCAGCAGCTCTCTCCCCTCCTACAATGAGCAGTTCTTC. The full variable domain, with the rest looked up from reference TRBV5-1 and TRBJ2-1, is KAGVTQTPRYLIKTRGQQVTLSCSPISGHRSVSWYQQTPGQGLQFLFEYFSETQRNKGNFPGRFSGRQFSNSRSEMNVSTLELGDSALYLCASSSLPSYNEQFFGPGTRLTVL.

The V gene is TRBV30, the J gene TRBJ2-7; D might be TRBD1 (6 bases). Trimming cost V 1 base and J 2 bases, with 15 bases left between them. The CDR3 sequence is 15 residues long. CDR1 and CDR2 from the germline V gene are GTSNPN and SVGIG (reference sequence). The CDR3 reads CAWSGGKTGPYEQYF. CDR3 DNA sequence: TGTGCCTGGAGTGGTGGGAAGACAGGCCCCTACGAGCAGTACTTC. The full variable domain, in which reference TRBV30 and TRBJ2-7 provide the parts outside the CDR3, is SQTIHQWPATLVQPVGSPLSLECTVEGTSNPNLYWYRQAAGRGLQLLFYSVGIGQISSEVPQNLSASRPQDRQFILSSKKLLLSDSGFYLCAWSGGKTGPYEQYFGPGTRLTVT.

The V call is TRBV27, the J call TRBJ1-1; D is uncertain. The CDR3 is 14 amino acids. Germline-derived CDR1 and CDR2 are MNHEY and SMNVEV (reference sequence). Trimming took off 1 base at V and 6 bases at J, with 12 bases between the two ends. CDR3 DNA: TGTGCCAGCAGTTTATTAGAATCAAATTCTGAAGCTTTCTTT. Translating it yields CASSLLESNSEAFF.

V is TRBV4-1 and J is TRBJ2-1; D is perhaps TRBD2 (6 bases). Looked up from germline, CDR1 is MGHRA and CDR2 is YSYEKL. Trimming left V 1 base short and J 1 base short, with 14 bases between. The CDR3 totals 17 residues. Here the CDR3 reads CASSQAWMGGSYNEQFF. CDR3 sequence (DNA): TGCGCCAGCAGCCAAGCTTGGATGGGGGGTTCCTACAATGAGCAGTTCTTC.

This clone appeared a single time. The chain is built from TRBV7-3 and TRBJ2-6; TRBD2 matches at 7 bases. The V gene end was trimmed by 1 base and the J gene end by 0 bases; junction bases not matched to a gene: 3. The CDR3 has 17 amino acids. Per the germline V gene, CDR1 is SGHTA and CDR2 is FQGTGA. The DNA of the CDR3 is TGTGCCAGCAGCTTAAGGCTAGCGGACTCTGGGGCCAACGTCCTGACTTTC. Protein sequence: CASSLRLADSGANVLTF. The variable domain in full, with the rest retrieved from reference TRBV7-3 and TRBJ2-6, is GAGVSQTPSNKVTEKGKYVELRCDPISGHTALYWYRQSLGQGPEFLIYFQGTGAADDSGLPNDRFFAVRPEGSVSTLKIQRTERGDSAVYLCASSLRLADSGANVLTFGAGSRLTVL.

The V gene is TRBV6-5, the J gene TRBJ1-2, with 8 nucleotides matching TRBD1. Germline V lookup: CDR1 MNHEY, CDR2 SVGAGI. This CDR3 comprises 15 residues. J was trimmed by 5 bases and V by 2 bases; bases with no gene match: 7. The CDR3 sequence: CASSYGSRQGYGYTF. Written as DNA, the CDR3 is TGTGCCAGCAGTTACGGTTCCCGACAGGGGTATGGCTACACCTTC.

This clone was seen just once. The final CDR3 position lacks the conserved phenylalanine or tryptophan, pointing to a likely read error. The chain combines TRBV6-5 with TRBJ1-2; 12 positions agree with TRBD1. CDR1 and CDR2 from the germline V gene are MNHEY and SVGAGI. This CDR3 contains 15 residues. This CDR3 reads CASTLGTGGLSGYTL. Written as DNA, the CDR3 is TGTGCAAGTACCCTCGGGACAGGGGGCTTAAGTGGCTACACCCTC.

The DNA for the CDR3 is TGCGCCAGCAGCTTGGGAGAACAGGGGGTGAGATATGGCTACACCTTC. Amino acid sequence: CASSLGEQGVRYGYTF. The J gene is TRBJ1-2, the V gene TRBV5-1, with TRBD1 matching 8 bases. Germline V gene lookup returns CDR1 SGHRS and CDR2 YFSETQ. V lost 0 bases and J lost 5; bases outside the gene matches: 9. The CDR3 consists of 16 residues.

The gene calls are TRBV19 and TRBJ1-2; TRBD1 is a possible D gene (5 bases). Trimming removed 5 bases at V and 2 bases at J, with 15 bases between. Per the germline V gene, CDR1 is LNHDA and CDR2 is SQIVND (reference sequence). This CDR3 spans 15 amino acids. CDR3 amino acids: CASSSPLKGNYGYTF. Written as DNA, the CDR3 is TGTGCCAGTAGTTCGCCCCTCAAGGGGAACTATGGCTACACCTTC.

This chain connects TRBV5-4 to TRBJ2-7, with D tentatively TRBD2 (6 bases). The CDR3 extends over 16 amino acids. Trimming pared 0 bases from V and 2 bases from J, leaving 15 bases between. CDR1 is SGHNT and CDR2 is YYREEE in the germline V gene (reference sequence). This CDR3 reads CASSLVGPGVAYEQYF. CDR3 nucleotides: TGTGCCAGCAGCTTGGTAGGTCCGGGGGTCGCCTACGAGCAGTACTTC.

V gene TRBV5-6 combines with J gene TRBJ2-7; possible D gene TRBD1, 5 bases. V shed 2 bases and J shed 7 bases, with 10 bases lying between them. Germline CDR1 is SGHDT and CDR2 is YYEEEE. This CDR3 is built from 12 residues. The CDR3 sequence: CASSFVGREQYF. In DNA form, the CDR3 reads TGTGCCAGCAGCTTTGTGGGGCGGGAGCAGTACTTC.

The gene calls are TRBV5-5 and TRBJ2-2, with 9 bases lining up with TRBD2. The CDR3 sequence is 16 residues long. Germline assignment: CDR1 SGHKS and CDR2 YYEKEE (reference sequence). The V segment lost 4 bases and the J segment 7 bases; nucleotides outside the gene matches: 11. The CDR3 DNA is TGTGCCAGCAGCCAACAGGCGGGGGGGCCTCTCGGGGAGCTGTTTTTT. This encodes CASSQQAGGPLGELFF.